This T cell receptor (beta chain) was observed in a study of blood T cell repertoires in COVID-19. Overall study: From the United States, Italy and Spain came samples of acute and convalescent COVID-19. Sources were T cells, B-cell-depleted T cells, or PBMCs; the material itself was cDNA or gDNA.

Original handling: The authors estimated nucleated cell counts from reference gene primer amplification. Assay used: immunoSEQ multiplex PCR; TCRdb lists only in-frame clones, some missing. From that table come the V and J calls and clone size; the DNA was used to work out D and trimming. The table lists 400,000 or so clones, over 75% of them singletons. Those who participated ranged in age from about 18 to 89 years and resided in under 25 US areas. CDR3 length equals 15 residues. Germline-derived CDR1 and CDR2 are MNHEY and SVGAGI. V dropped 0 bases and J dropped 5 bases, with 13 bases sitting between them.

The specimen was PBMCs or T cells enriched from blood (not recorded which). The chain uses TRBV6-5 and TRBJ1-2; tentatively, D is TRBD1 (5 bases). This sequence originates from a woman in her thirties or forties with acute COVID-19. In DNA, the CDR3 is TGTGCCAGCAGTTACTCCGTCTGGGGGGAATATGGCTACACCTTC. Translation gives CASSYSVWGEYGYTF.